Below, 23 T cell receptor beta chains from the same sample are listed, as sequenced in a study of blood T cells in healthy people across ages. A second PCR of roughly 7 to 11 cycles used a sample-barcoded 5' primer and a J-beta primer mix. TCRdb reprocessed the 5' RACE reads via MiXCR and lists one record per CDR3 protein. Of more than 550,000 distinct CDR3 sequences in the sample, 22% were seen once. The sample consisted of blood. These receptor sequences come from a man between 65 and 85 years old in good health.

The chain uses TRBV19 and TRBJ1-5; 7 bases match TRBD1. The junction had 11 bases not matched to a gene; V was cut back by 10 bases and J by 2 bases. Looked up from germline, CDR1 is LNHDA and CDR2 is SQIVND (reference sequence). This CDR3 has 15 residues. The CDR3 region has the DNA TGTGCCACCATAGATCCAGGGGGTGGCAATCAGCCCCAGCATTTT. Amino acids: CATIDPGGGNQPQHF.

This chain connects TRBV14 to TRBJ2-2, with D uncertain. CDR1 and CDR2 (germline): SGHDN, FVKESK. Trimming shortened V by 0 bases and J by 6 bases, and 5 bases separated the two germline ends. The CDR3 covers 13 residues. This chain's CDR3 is CASSQDGAGELFF. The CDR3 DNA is TGTGCCAGCAGCCAAGATGGGGCCGGGGAGCTGTTTTTT.

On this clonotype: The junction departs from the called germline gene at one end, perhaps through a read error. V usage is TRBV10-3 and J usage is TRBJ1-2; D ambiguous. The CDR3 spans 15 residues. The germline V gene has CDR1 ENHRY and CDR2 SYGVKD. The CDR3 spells CAVSESNDGLYGYTF. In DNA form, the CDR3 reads TGTGCCGTCAGTGAGTCGAACGACGGACTCTATGGCTACACCTTC.

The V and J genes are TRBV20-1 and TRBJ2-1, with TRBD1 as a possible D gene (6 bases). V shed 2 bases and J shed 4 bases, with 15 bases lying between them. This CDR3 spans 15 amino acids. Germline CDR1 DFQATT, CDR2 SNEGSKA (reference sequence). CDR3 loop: CSARRGTTGYNEQFF. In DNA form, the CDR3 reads TGCAGTGCTAGAAGGGGAACCACAGGGTACAATGAGCAGTTCTTC.

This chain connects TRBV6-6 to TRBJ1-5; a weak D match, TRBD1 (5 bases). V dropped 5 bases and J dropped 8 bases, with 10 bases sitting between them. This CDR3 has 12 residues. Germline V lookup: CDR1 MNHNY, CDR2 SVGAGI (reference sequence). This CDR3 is CASSHGGEPQHF. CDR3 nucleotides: TGTGCCAGCAGTCACGGGGGGGAGCCCCAGCATTTT.

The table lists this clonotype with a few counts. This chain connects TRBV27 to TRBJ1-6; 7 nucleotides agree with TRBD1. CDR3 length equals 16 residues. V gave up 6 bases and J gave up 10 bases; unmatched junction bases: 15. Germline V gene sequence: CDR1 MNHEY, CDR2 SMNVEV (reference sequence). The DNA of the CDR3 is TGTGCCAGCAGAGTAACCCCCCAGGGGGGGAGGTCACCCCTCCACTTT. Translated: CASRVTPQGGRSPLHF.

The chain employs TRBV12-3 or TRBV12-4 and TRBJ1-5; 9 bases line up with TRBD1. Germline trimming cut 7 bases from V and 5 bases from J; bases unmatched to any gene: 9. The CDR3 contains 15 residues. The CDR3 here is CASNLGTGRDQPQHF. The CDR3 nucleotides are TGTGCCAGCAACCTAGGGACAGGGAGGGATCAGCCCCAGCATTTT.

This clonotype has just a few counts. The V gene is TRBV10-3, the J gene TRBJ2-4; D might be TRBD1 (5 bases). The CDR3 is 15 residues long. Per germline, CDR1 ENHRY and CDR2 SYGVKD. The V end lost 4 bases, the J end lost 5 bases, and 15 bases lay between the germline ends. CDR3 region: CAISARGDSENIQYF. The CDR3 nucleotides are TGTGCCATCAGTGCTAGGGGCGATTCGGAAAACATTCAGTACTTC.

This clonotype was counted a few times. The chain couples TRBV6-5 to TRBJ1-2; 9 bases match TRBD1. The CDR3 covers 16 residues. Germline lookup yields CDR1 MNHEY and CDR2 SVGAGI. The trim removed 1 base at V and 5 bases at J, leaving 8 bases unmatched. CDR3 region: CASSYLPGTGKYGYTF. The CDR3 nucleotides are TGTGCCAGCAGTTACTTACCAGGGACAGGGAAATATGGCTACACCTTC.

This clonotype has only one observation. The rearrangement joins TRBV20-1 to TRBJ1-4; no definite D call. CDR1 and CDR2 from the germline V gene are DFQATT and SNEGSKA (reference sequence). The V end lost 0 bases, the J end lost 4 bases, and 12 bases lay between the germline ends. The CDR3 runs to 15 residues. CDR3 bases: TGCAGTGCTAGAGATTCTAGGGTCTTTAATGAAAAACTGTTTTTT. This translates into CSARDSRVFNEKLFF.

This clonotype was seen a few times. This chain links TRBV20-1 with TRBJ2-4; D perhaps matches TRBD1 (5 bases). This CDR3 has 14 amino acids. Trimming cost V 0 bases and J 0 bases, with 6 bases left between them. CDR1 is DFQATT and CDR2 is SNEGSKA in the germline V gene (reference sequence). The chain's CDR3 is CSARDQGAKNIQYF. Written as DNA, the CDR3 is TGCAGTGCTAGAGATCAGGGAGCCAAAAACATTCAGTACTTC.

CDR3 sequence reads: CSAPPRSKNIQYF. The CDR3 DNA reads as TGCAGTGCTCCCCCCCGTAGCAAAAACATTCAGTACTTC. The chain recombines TRBV20-1 with TRBJ2-4; no reliable D call. The CDR3 loop spans 13 amino acids. V lost 5 bases and J lost 3, with 11 bases in between. The V gene's germline CDR1 is DFQATT and CDR2 SNEGSKA (reference sequence).

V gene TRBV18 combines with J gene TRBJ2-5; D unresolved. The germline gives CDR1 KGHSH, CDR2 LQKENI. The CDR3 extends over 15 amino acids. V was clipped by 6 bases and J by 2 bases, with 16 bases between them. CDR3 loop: CASSRGRQTQETQYF. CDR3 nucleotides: TGTGCCAGCTCTCGCGGTCGACAAACACAAGAGACCCAGTACTTC.

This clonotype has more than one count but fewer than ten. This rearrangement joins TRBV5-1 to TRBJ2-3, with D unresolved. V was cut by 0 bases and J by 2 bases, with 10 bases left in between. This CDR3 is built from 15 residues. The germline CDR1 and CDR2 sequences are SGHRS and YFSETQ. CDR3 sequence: CASSLDLVLTDTQYF. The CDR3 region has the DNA TGCGCCAGCAGCTTGGATCTCGTTCTCACAGATACGCAGTATTTT.

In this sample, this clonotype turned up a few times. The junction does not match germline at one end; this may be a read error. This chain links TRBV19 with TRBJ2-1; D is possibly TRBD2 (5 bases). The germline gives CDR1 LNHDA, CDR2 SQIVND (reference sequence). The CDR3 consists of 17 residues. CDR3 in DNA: TGTGCCAGCAGTATGGTGGGCACGGGGTTTTCCTACAATGAGCAGTTCTTC. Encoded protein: CASSMVGTGFSYNEQFF.

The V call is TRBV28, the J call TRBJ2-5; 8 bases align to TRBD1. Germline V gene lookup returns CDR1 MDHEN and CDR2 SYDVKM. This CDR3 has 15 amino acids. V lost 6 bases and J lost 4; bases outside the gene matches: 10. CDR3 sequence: CASRPPAGGGETQYF. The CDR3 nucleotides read TGTGCCAGCAGACCACCGGCAGGGGGCGGAGAGACCCAGTACTTC.

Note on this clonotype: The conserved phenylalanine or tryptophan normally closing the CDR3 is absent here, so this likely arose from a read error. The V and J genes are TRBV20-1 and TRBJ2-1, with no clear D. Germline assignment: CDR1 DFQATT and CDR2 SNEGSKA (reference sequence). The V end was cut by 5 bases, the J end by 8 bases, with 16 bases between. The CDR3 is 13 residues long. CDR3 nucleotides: TGCAGTGCTCCTGACTTTCCGTCGGATGAGCAGTTCCTC. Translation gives CSAPDFPSDEQFL.

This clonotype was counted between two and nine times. The CDR3 nucleotides are TGTGCCAGCAGTTCCGGGTCTTACCCCTATGGCTACACCTTC. Translation gives CASSSGSYPYGYTF. This rearrangement joins TRBV28 to TRBJ1-2, with no clear D. The germline V and J ends were trimmed by 4 bases and 4 bases, with 13 bases remaining between them. Germline-derived CDR1 and CDR2 are MDHEN and SYDVKM. The CDR3 runs 14 residues.

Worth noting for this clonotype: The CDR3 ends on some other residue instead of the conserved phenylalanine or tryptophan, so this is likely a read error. The CDR3 protein is CASSDGFYNEQFL. The CDR3 DNA follows: TGTGCCAGCAGTGACGGATTCTACAATGAGCAGTTCCTC. The rearrangement joins TRBV6-4 to TRBJ2-5; no clear D gene. The J call may not be correct, given that the DNA end is closer to TRBJ2-1. The CDR3 extends over 13 amino acids. The germline CDR1 and CDR2 sequences are MRHNA and SNTAGT.

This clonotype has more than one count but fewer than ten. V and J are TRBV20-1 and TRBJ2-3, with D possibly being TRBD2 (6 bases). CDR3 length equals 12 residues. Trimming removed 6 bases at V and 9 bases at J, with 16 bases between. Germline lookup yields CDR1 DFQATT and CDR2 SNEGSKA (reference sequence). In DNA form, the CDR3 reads TGCAGTGCCCGACGGGAGCAATGGACGCAGTATTTT. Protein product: CSARREQWTQYF.

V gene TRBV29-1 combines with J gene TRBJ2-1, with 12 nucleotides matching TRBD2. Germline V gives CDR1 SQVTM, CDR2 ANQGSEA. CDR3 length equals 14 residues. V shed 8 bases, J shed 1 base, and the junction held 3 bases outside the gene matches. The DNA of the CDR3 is TGCAGCCTTGGGACTAGCGGGTCCTACAATGAGCAGTTCTTC. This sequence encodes CSLGTSGSYNEQFF.

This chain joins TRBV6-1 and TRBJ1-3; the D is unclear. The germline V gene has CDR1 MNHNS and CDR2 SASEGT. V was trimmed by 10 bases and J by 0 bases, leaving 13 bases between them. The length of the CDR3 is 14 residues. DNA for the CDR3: TGTGCCACTTGGGGAGCTTACTCTGGAAACACCATATATTTT. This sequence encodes CATWGAYSGNTIYF.

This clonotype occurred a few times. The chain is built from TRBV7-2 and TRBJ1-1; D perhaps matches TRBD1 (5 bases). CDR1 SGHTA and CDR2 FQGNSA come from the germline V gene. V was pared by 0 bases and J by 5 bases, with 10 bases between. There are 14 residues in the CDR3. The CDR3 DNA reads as TGTGCCAGCAGCTTAGCGCTGGGGCCAACTGAAGCTTTCTTT. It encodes CASSLALGPTEAFF.